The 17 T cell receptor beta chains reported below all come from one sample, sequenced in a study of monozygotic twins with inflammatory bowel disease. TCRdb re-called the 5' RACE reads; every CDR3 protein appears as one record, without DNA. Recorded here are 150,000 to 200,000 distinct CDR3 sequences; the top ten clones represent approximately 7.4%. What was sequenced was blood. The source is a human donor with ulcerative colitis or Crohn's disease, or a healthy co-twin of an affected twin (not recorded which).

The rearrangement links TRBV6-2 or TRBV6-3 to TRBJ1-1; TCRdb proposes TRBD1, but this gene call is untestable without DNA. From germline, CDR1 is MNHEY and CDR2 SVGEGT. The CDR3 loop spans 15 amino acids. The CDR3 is CASRPWDSLNTEAFF.

This CDR3 is CASSLSKGGADTEAFF. The chain employs TRBV5-4 and TRBJ1-1; TCRdb gives TRBD1 as the D gene, but with no DNA this cannot be confirmed. The V gene's germline CDR1 is SGHNT and CDR2 YYREEE (reference sequence). The CDR3 covers 16 residues.

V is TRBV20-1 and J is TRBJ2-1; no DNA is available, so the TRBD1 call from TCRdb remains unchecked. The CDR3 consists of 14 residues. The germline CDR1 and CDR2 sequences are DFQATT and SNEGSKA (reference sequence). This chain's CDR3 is CSARQAPRIDEQFF.

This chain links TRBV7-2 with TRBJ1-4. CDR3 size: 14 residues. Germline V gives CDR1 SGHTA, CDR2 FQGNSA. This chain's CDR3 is CASSIRPPPSELFF.

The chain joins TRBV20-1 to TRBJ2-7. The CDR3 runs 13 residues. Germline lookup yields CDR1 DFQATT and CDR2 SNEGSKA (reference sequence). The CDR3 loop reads CSARDPDFYEQYF.

This CDR3 reads CASSLAIRLVGRDIQYF. V and J are TRBV7-9 and TRBJ2-4; the D call of TRBD2 rests on TCRdb alone, since no DNA is present to check it. This CDR3 has 17 amino acids. Per the germline V gene, CDR1 is SEHNR and CDR2 is FQNEAQ (reference sequence).

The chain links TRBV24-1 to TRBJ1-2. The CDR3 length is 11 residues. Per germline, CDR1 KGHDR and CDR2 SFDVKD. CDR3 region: CATSSNYGYTF.

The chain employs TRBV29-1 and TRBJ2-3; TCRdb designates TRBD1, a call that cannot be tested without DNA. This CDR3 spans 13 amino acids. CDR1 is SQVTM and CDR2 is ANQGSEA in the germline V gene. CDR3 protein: CSVGGVSTDTQYF.

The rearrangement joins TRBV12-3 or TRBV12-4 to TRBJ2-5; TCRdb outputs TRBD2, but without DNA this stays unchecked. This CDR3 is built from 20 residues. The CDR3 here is CASSLSLAGGVIFSRETQYF.

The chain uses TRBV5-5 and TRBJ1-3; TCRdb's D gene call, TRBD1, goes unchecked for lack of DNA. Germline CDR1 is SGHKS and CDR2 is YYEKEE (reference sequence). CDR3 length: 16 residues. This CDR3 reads CASSLADSAPGNTIYF. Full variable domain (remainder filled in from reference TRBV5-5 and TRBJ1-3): DAGVTQSPTHLIKTRGQQVTLRCSPISGHKSVSWYQQVLGQGPQFIFQYYEKEERGRGNFPDRFSARQFPNYSSELNVNALLLGDSALYLCASSLADSAPGNTIYFGEGSWLTVV.

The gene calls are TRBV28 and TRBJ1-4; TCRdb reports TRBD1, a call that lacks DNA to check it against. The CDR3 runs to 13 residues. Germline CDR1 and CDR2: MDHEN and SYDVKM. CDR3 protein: CASTPGGREKLFF.

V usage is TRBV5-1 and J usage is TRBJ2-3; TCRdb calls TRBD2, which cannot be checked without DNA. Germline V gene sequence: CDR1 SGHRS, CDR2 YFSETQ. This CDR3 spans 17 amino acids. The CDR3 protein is CASSFTSAGGRTDTQYF.

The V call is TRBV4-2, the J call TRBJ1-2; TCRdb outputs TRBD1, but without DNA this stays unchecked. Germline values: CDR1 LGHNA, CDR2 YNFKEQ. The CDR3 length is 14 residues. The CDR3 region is CASSQSGTEYGYTF.

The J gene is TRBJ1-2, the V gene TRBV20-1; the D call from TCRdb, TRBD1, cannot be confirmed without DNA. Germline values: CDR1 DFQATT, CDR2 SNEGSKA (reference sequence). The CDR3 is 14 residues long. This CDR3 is CSARDLGGAQGYTF.

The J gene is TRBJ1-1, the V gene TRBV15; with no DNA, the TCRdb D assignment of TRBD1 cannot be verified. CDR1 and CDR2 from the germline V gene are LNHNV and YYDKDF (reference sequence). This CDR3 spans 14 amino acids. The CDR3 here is CATSNRGLRTEAFF.

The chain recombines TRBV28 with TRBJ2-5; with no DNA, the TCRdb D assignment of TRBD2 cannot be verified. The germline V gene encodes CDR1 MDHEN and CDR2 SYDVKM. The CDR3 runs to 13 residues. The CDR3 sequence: CASSLPSPATQYF.

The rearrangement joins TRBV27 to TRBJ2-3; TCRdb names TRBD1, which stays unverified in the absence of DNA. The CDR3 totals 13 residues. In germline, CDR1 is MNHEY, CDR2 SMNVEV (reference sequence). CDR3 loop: CASSWRGIDTQYF.